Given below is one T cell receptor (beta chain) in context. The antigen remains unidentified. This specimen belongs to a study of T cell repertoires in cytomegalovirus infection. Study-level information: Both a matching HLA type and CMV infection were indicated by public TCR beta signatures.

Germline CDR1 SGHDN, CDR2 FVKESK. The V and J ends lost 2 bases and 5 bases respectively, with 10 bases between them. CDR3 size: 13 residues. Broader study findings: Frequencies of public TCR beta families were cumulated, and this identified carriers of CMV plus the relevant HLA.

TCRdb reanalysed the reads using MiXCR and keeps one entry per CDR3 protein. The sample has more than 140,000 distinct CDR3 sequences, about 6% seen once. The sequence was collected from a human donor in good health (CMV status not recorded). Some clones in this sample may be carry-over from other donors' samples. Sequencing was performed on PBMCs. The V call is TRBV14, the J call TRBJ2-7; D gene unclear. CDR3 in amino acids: CASSQTTRNEQYF. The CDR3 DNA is TGTGCCAGCAGCCAAACGACCCGAAACGAGCAGTACTTC.